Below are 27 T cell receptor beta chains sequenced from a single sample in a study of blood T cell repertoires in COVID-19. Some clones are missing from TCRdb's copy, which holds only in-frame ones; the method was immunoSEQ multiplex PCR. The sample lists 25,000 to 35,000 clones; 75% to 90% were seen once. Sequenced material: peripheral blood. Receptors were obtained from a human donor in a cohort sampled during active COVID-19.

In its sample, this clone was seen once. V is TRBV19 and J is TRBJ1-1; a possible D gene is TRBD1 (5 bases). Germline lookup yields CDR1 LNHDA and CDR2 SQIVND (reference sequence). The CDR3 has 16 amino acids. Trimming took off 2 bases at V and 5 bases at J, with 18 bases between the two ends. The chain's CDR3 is CASSILAPGRGTEAFF. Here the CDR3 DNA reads TGTGCCAGTAGTATACTGGCCCCCGGGAGGGGTACTGAAGCTTTCTTT.

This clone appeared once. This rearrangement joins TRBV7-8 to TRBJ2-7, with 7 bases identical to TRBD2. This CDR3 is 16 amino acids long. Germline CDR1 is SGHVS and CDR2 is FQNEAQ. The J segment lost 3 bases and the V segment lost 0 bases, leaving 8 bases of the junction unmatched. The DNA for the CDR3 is TGTGCCAGCAGCTTAGCGTTAGCGGGTGGAAGCTACGAGCAGTACTTC. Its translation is CASSLALAGGSYEQYF.

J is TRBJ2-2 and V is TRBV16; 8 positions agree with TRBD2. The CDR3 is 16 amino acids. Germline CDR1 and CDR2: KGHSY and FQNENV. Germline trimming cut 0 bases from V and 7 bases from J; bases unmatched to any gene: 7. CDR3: CASSQSVAGPNGELFF. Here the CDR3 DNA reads TGTGCCAGCAGCCAATCTGTAGCGGGACCCAACGGGGAGCTGTTTTTT. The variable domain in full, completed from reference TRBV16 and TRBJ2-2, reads GEEVAQTPKHLVRGEGQKAKLYCAPIKGHSYVFWYQQVLKNEFKFLISFQNENVFDETGMPKERFSAKCLPNSPCSLEIQATKLEDSAVYFCASSQSVAGPNGELFFGEGSRLTVL.

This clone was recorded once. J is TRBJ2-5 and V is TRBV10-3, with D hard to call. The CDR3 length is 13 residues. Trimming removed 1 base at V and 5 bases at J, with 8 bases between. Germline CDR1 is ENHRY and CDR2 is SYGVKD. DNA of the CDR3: TGTGCCATCAGTGAGTTTCGGGTGGAGACCCAGTACTTC. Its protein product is CAISEFRVETQYF.

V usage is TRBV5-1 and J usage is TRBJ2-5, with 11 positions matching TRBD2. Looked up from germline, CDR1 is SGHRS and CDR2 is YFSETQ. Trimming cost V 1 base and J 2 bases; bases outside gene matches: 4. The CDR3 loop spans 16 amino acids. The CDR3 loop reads CASSLSLAGGQETQYF. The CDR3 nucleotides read TGCGCCAGCAGCTTGTCCCTAGCGGGAGGACAAGAGACCCAGTACTTC.

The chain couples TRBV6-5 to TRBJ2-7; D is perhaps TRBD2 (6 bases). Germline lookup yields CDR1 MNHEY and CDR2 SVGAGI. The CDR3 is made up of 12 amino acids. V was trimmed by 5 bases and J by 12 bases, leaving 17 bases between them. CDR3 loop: CASSIHGRQPYF. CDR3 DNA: TGTGCCAGCAGTATCCACGGGAGACAGCCGTACTTC.

The CDR3 loop reads CASSQDLGGFGYTF. The CDR3 bases are TGTGCCAGCAGCCAAGATCTAGGAGGGTTCGGCTACACCTTC. The V call is TRBV3-1 (or the pseudogene TRBV3-2), the J call TRBJ1-2, with D hard to call. The CDR3 runs 14 residues. CDR1 is LGHDT, CDR2 YNNKEL, per germline (reference sequence). V was pared by 0 bases and J by 8 bases, with 13 bases between.

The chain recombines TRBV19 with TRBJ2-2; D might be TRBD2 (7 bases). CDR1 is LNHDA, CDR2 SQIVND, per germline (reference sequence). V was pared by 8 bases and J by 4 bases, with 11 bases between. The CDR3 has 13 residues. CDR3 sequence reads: CASRGAGTGELFF. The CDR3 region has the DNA TGTGCCAGTCGGGGGGCGGGCACCGGGGAGCTGTTTTTT.

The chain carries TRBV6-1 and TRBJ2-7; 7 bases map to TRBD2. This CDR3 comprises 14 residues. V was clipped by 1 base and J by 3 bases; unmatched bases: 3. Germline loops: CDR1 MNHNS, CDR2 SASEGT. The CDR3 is CASSEGGGVYEQYF. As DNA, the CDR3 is TGTGCCAGCAGTGAAGGGGGGGGAGTCTACGAGCAGTACTTC.

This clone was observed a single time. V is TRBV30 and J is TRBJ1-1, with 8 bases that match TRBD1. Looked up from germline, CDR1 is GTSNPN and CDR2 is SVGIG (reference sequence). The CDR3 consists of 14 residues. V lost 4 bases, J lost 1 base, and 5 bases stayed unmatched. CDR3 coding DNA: TGTGCCTGGATGACAGGGGTGGGGAACACTGAAGCTTTCTTT. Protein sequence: CAWMTGVGNTEAFF.

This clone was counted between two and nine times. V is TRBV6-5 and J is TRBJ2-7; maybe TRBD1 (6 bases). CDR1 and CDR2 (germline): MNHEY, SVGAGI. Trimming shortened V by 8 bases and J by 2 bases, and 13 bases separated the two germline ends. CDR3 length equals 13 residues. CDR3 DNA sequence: TGTGCCAGCTGCAGGGGTCCGACCTACGAGCAGTACTTC. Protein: CASCRGPTYEQYF.

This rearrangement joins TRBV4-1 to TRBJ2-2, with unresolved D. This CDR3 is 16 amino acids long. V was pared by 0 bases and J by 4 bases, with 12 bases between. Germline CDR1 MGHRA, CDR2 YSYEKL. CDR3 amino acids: CASSQDSRTFTGELFF. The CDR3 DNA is TGCGCCAGCAGCCAAGATAGTAGAACCTTCACCGGGGAGCTGTTTTTT.

The CDR3 is CASSFDRVEEKLFF. The DNA of the CDR3 is TGCGCCAGCAGCTTCGACAGGGTTGAAGAAAAACTGTTTTTT. V is TRBV5-1 and J is TRBJ1-4; 7 nucleotides match TRBD1. V shed 2 bases and J 8 bases; nucleotides not matched to a gene: 6. The CDR3 is made up of 14 amino acids. Germline CDR1 SGHRS, CDR2 YFSETQ.

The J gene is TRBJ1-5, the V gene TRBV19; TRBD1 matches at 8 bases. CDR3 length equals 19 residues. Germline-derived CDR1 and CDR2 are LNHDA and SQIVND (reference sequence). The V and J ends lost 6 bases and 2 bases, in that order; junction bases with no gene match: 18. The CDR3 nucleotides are TGTGCCAGTAGAGTAAGGAGACAGGGGTTCTTTGATGGCAATCAGCCCCAGCATTTT. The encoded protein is CASRVRRQGFFDGNQPQHF.

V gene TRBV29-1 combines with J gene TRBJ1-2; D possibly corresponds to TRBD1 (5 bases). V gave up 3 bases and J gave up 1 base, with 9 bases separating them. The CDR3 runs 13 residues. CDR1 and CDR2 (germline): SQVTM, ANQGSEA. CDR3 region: CSVDTRGNYGYTF. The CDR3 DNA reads TGCAGCGTTGATACAAGGGGTAACTATGGCTACACCTTC. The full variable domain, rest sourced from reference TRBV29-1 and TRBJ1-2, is SAVISQKPSRDICQRGTSLTIQCQVDSQVTMMFWYRQQPGQSLTLIATANQGSEATYESGFVIDKFPISRPNLTFSTLTVSNMSPEDSSIYLCSVDTRGNYGYTFGSGTRLTVV.

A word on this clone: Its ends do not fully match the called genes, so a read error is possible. CDR3 coding DNA: TGCGCCAGCAGCCAAGCCCCCGACAGGGAAGGGATTTTC. Translating gives CASSQAPDREGIF. J is TRBJ2-6 and V is TRBV4-1, with TRBD1 matching over 7 bases. This CDR3 contains 13 residues. The germline CDR1 and CDR2 sequences are MGHRA and YSYEKL.

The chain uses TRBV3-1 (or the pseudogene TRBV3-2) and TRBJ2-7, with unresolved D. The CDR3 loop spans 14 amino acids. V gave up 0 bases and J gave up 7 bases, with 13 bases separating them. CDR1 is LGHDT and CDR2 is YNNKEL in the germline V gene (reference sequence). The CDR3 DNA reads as TGTGCCAGCAGCCAAGAATACGGGTCGCGTGAGCAGTACTTC. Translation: CASSQEYGSREQYF.

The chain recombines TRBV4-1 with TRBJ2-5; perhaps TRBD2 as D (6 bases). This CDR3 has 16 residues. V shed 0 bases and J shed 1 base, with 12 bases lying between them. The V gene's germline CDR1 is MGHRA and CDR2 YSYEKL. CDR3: CASSQETGAFQETQYF. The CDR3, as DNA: TGCGCCAGCAGCCAAGAGACGGGAGCCTTCCAAGAGACCCAGTACTTC.

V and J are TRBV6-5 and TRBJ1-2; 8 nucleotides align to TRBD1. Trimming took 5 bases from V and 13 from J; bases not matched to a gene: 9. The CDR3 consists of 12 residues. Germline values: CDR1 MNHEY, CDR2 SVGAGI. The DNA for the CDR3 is TGTGCCAGCAGTCAGTCAGGGGGCTCGGCCACCTTC. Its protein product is CASSQSGGSATF.

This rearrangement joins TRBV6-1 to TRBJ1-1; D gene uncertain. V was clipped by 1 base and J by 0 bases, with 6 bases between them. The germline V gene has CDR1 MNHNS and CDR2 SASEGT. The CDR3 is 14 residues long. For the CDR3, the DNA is TGTGCCAGCAGTGAAGAGACACTGAACACTGAAGCTTTCTTT. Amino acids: CASSEETLNTEAFF.

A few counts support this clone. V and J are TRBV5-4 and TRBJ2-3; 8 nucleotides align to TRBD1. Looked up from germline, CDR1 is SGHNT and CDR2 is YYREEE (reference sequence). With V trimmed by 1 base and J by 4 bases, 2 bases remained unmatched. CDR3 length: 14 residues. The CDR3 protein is CASSLQGASDTQYF. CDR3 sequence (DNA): TGTGCCAGCAGCTTGCAGGGGGCATCAGATACGCAGTATTTT.

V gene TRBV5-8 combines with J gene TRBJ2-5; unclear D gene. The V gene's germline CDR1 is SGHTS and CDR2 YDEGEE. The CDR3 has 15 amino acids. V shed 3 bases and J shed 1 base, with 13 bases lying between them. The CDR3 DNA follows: TGTGCCAGCAGCTGGCGAGGTTTGGGCCAAGAGACCCAGTACTTC. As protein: CASSWRGLGQETQYF. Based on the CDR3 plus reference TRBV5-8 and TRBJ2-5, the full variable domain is EAGVTQSPTHLIKTRGQQATLRCSPISGHTSVYWYQQALGLGLQFLLWYDEGEERNRGNFPPRFSGRQFPNYSSELNVNALELEDSALYLCASSWRGLGQETQYFGPGTRLLVL.

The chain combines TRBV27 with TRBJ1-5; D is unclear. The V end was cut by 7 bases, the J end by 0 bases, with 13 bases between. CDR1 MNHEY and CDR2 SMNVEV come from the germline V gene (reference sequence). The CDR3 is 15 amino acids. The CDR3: CASKFGSGSNQPQHF. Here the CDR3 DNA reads TGTGCCAGCAAGTTTGGGAGTGGTAGCAATCAGCCCCAGCATTTT.

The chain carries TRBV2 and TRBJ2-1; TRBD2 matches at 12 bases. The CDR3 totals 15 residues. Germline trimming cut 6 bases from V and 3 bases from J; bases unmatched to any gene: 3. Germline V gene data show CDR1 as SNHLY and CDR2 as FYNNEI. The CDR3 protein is CASRASGRGYNEQFF. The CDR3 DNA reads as TGTGCCAGCAGGGCTAGCGGGAGGGGCTACAATGAGCAGTTCTTC.

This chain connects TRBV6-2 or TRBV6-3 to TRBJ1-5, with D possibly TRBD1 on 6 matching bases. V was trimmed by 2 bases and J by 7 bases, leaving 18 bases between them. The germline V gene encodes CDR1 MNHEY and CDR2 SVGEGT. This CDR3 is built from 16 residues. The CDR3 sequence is CASSYLGQNGRQPQHF. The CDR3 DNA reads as TGTGCCAGCAGTTACCTCGGACAGAACGGCCGACAGCCCCAGCATTTT.

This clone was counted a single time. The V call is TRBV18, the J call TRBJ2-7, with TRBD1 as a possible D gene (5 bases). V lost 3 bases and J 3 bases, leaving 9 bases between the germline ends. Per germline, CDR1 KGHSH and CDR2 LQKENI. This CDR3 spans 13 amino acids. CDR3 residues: CASSPGQVYEQYF. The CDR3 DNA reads TGTGCCAGCTCACCGGGGCAGGTCTACGAGCAGTACTTC.

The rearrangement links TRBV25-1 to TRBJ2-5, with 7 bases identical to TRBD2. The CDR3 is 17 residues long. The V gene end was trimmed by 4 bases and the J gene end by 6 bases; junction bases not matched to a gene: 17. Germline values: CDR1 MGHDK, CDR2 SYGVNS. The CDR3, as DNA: TGTGCCAGCAGTGGGGGGTTCGAGTCGGGACTAAGGAAGACCCAGTACTTC. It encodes CASSGGFESGLRKTQYF.